This T cell receptor beta chain was profiled in a study of Ad26.COV2.S vaccination and SARS-CoV-2 variants. The treatment denotes: some 20 received Ad26.COV2.S at low or high dose, single or two shots; about 5 received placebo; per-sample allocation not given. Collection of samples fell on day 63 after the first vaccine or placebo injection. The V gene lost 4 bases and the J gene lost 6 bases, with 9 bases spanning the gap. Germline V gene data show CDR1 as LNHDA and CDR2 as SQIVND (reference sequence). This CDR3 contains 12 residues. Assay: immunoSEQ multiplex PCR; the TCRdb copy retains only in-frame clones and omits some. The data contain more than 300,000 clones, around nine tenths of them seen just once; the ten biggest clones take up roughly a tenth.

The J gene is TRBJ1-2, the V gene TRBV19, with D unclear. Sequencing used peripheral blood, obtained in a trial of Ad26.COV2.S vaccine versus placebo. This sequence was found in a person aged 18-60 years who received the Ad26.COV2.S COVID-19 vaccine or a placebo. CDR3: CASSTYLHGYTF. In nucleotides, the CDR3 is TGTGCCAGTAGTACCTACCTCCATGGCTACACCTTC.